This T cell receptor beta chain emerged from a study of T cells in Graves' hyperthyroidism and ophthalmopathy. CDR1 and CDR2 (germline): DFQATT, SNEGSKA (reference sequence). With 5 bases clipped from V and 0 bases from J, the junction kept 3 bases outside the gene matches. The CDR3 is 14 residues long. This clonotype has at least ten counts. Antigen unknown. Amplified TCR beta CDR3 regions came from RNA transcripts. Initially, a first-round RT-PCR of the TCR CDR3 employed the HTBI primer set. TCRdb fed the multiplex PCR reads into MiXCR, producing one record per CDR3 protein. There are roughly 250,000 distinct CDR3 sequences in the sample; 15% to 20% occur only once, and 25% to 30% lies in the top ten. Diagnoses were established using clinical symptoms, serum thyroxine and TRAb, thyroid ultrasound and orbital computed tomography. Findings and limits, study-wide: Researchers report that a 13 V-J model separated ophthalmopathy from stable hyperthyroidism.

The sequencing input was blood. The TCR was taken from a woman younger than 30 with Graves' ophthalmopathy. The V call is TRBV20-1, the J call TRBJ2-1, with 8 bases identical to TRBD1. CDR3 in DNA: TGCAGTGCTGGACAGGGTCACTCCTACAATGAGCAGTTCTTC. Amino acids: CSAGQGHSYNEQFF.